This T cell receptor (beta chain) stems from a study of blood T cell repertoires in COVID-19. As for the study in general: T cells, B-cell-depleted T cells, or PBMCs provided the cDNA or gDNA that served as material.

There are 14 residues in the CDR3. With V trimmed by 6 bases and J by 5 bases, 6 bases remained unmatched. Per germline, CDR1 LGHDT and CDR2 YNNKEL (reference sequence). Methods used by the authors: Reference gene primer amplification yielded estimated nucleated cell counts. Using immunoSEQ multiplex PCR, the repertoire was profiled, and TCRdb retains in-frame clones only, with some absent. That table gives V, J and clone size, and the DNA gave D and trimming. The sample has over 150,000 clones, around 87% seen once; the top ten hold under 0.7%. The chain recombines TRBV3-1 (or the pseudogene TRBV3-2) with TRBJ1-2; 10 positions match TRBD1. The TCR was taken from a man aged 55 to 70 with COVID-19, enrolled during active disease. The sample consisted of peripheral blood. The CDR3 sequence: CASSSGTGVYGYTF. CDR3 sequence (DNA): TGTGCCAGCAGTTCCGGGACAGGGGTTTATGGCTACACCTTC.